This T cell receptor (beta chain) was profiled in a study of PD-1 blockade in classical Hodgkin lymphoma. This clone has a handful of counts. Data came from immunoSEQ multiplex PCR; TCRdb stores just in-frame clones and leaves some out. The table includes approximately 21,000 clones, approximately 77% detected once. V lost 1 base to trimming and J lost 6 bases, with 7 bases between them. The germline gives CDR1 SEHNR, CDR2 FQNEAQ (reference sequence). CDR3 size: 12 residues. Sample time point: cycle 4 day 1 (C4D1), after six to seven weeks of nivolumab. Relapses following autologous stem cell transplantation were seen in all patients, with brentuximab vedotin exposure varying.

Specimen: peripheral blood mononuclear cells (PBMCs), collected before the fourth cycle of nivolumab. V usage is TRBV7-9 and J usage is TRBJ2-7, with unresolved D. The source is a human donor with classical Hodgkin lymphoma. This CDR3 is CASSLEVGEQYF. CDR3 bases: TGTGCCAGCAGCTTAGAAGTCGGCGAGCAGTACTTC.